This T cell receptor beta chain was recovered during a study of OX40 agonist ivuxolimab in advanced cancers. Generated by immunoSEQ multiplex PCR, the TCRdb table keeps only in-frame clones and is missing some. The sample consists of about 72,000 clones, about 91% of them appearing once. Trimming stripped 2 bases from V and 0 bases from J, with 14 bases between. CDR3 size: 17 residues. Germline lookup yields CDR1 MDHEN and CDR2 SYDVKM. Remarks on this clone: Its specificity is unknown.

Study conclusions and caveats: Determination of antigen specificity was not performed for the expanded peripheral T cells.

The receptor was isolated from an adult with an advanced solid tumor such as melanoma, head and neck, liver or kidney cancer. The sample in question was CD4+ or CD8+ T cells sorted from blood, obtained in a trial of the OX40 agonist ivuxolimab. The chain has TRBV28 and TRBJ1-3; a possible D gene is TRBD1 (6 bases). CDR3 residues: CASSLATGFISGNTIYF. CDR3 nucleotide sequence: TGTGCCAGCAGTTTAGCGACAGGTTTTATCTCTGGAAACACCATATATTTT.